The sequence of this T cell receptor beta chain was determined in a study of cytomegalovirus exposure and HLA in healthy donors. Study summary: Some 85 million unique TCRs from HLA-typed donors were held in an early data release. Whole-study findings and limits: Equally common other TCR beta chains were less clonally expanded than HLA-associated ones, a later analysis found.

Comments on this clone: The antigen is undetermined.

Per germline, CDR1 MNHEY and CDR2 SMNVEV (reference sequence). This CDR3 has 15 residues. The ends were cut back, 3 bases at V and 0 bases at J, with 9 bases in the middle. PCR was performed using 60 Vbeta and 13 Jbeta primers. Profiled with immunoSEQ multiplex PCR; TCRdb holds only in-frame clones, not every one. The sample holds about 89,000 clones, roughly 86% seen once. Sample: PBMCs. The V and J genes are TRBV27 and TRBJ1-3, with a tentative D call TRBD1 (5 bases). The origin of this receptor is a man younger than 40 in good health and CMV-seropositive. CDR3 in DNA: TGTGCCAGCAGTTTCCAGGGATCCTCTGGAAACACCATATATTTT. Amino acids: CASSFQGSSGNTIYF.